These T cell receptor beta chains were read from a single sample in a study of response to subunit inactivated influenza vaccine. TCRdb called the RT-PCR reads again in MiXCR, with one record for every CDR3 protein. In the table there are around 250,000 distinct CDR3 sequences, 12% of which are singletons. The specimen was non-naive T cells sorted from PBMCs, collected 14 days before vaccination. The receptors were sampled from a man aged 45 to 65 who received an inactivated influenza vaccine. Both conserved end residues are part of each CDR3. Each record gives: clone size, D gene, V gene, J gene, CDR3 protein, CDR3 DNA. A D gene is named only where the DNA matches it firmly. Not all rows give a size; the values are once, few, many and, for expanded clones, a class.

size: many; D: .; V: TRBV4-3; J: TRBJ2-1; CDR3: CASSQDEKNEQFF; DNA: TGCGCCAGCAGCCAAGACGAAAAAAATGAGCAGTTCTTC
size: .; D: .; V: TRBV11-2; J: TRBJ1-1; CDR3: CASSFQGGDTEAFF; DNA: TGTGCCAGCAGCTTCCAGGGAGGGGACACTGAAGCTTTCTTT
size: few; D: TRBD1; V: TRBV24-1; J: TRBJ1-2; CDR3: CATSTNRGEGGYTF; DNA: TGTGCCACCAGTACCAACAGGGGGGAAGGTGGCTACACCTTC
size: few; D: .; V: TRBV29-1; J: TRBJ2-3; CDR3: CSARFLGDTQYF; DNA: TGCAGCGCCCGGTTTCTGGGGGATACGCAGTATTTT
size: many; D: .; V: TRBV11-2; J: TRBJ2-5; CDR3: CASTPGVLETQYF; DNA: TGTGCCAGCACCCCTGGGGTTCTTGAGACCCAGTACTTC
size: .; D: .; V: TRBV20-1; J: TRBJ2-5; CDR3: CSAVGRPPRETQYF; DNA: TGCAGTGCTGTAGGACGTCCCCCCCGAGAGACCCAGTACTTC
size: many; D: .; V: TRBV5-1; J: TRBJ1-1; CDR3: CASSLVGATVTEAFF; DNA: TGCGCCAGCAGCTTGGTAGGTGCGACAGTAACTGAAGCTTTCTTT
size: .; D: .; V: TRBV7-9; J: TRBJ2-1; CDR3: CASSTRGYNNEQFF; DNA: TGTGCCAGCAGCACCCGAGGGTATAACAATGAGCAGTTCTTC
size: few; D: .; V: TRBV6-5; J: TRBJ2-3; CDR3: CASRLNRATSRDTQYF; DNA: TGTGCCAGCAGGTTAAACAGGGCCACTAGTCGGGATACGCAGTATTTT
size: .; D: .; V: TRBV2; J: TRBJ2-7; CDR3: CASSLKGKGYEQYF; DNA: TGTGCCAGCAGTCTGAAAGGGAAAGGGTACGAGCAGTACTTC
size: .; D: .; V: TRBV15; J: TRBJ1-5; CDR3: CATSRGREFQPQHF; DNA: TGTGCCACCAGCAGAGGCAGGGAATTTCAGCCCCAGCATTTT
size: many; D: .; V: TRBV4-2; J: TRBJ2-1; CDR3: CASSQEFGGGPHNEQFF; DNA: TGTGCCAGCAGCCAAGAATTCGGCGGGGGCCCCCACAATGAGCAGTTCTTC
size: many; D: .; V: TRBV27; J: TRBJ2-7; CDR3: CASSLSEGHKQYF; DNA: TGTGCCAGCAGTTTAAGCGAGGGCCACAAGCAGTACTTC
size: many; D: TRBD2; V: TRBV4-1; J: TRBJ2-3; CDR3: CASSRGLAGPRGDTQYF; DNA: TGCGCCAGCAGCCGAGGACTAGCGGGGCCTCGGGGAGATACGCAGTATTTT
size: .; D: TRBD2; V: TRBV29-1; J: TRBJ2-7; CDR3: CSVNGLAGAYEQYF; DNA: TGCAGCGTAAACGGACTAGCGGGAGCCTATGAGCAGTACTTC
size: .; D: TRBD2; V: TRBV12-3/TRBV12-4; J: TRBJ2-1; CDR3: CATSSGSSYNEQFF; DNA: TGTGCCACCTCAAGCGGGAGCTCCTACAATGAGCAGTTCTTC
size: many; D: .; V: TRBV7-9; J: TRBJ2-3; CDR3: CASSSTADTQYF; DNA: TGTGCCAGCAGCTCGACAGCGGATACGCAGTATTTT
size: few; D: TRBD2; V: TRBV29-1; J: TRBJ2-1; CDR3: CSVRTSGSGNEQFF; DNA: TGCAGCGTTCGGACTAGCGGGAGTGGAAATGAGCAGTTCTTC
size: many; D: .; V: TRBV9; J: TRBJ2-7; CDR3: CASSPGPGYEQYF; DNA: TGTGCCAGCAGCCCCGGCCCAGGGTACGAGCAGTACTTC
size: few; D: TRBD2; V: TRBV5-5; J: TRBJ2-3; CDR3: CASSLDGGASTDTQYF; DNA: TGTGCCAGCAGCTTGGACGGGGGGGCCAGCACAGATACGCAGTATTTT
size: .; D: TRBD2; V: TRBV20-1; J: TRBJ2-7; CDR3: CSARGVGTSGRYEQYF; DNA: TGCAGTGCTAGAGGAGTAGGGACTAGCGGGAGGTACGAGCAGTACTTC
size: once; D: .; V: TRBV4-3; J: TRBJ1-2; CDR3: CASSQESYYGYTF; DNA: TGCGCCAGCAGCCAAGAGTCATACTATGGCTACACCTTC
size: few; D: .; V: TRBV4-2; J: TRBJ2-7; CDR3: CASSQDAVGHSLYEQYF; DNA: TGTGCCAGCAGCCAAGACGCCGTTGGACACTCCCTCTACGAGCAGTACTTC
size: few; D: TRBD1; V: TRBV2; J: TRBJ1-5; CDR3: CASSFGQGVNQPQHF; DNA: TGTGCCAGCAGTTTTGGACAGGGGGTCAATCAGCCCCAGCATTTT
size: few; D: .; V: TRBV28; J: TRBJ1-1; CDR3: CASSQTQGTTEAFF; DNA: TGTGCCAGCAGTCAAACACAGGGTACCACTGAAGCTTTCTTT
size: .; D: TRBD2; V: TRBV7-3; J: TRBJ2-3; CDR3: CASSQPTREPSTDTQYF; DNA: TGTGCCAGCAGCCAGCCCACGCGGGAGCCGAGCACAGATACGCAGTATTTT
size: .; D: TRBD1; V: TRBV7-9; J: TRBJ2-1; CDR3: CASSVGQGGYNEQFF; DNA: TGTGCCAGCAGCGTGGGACAGGGAGGGTACAATGAGCAGTTCTTC
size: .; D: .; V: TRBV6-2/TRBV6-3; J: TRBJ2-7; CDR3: CASSYSSSYEQYF; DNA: TGTGCCAGCAGTTACTCTTCAAGCTACGAGCAGTACTTC
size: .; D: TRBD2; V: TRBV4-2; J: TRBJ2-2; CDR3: CASSQTSGRDDTGELFF; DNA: TGTGCCAGCAGCCAAACTAGCGGGAGGGACGACACCGGGGAGCTGTTTTTT
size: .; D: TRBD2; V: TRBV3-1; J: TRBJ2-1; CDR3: CASSQDTTSGRAIFF; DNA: TGTGCCAGCAGCCAAGACACGACTAGCGGGAGGGCCATCTTCTTC
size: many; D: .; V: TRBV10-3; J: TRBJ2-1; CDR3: CAISESEWGSSNEQFF; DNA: TGTGCCATCAGTGAGTCGGAGTGGGGTTCGTCCAATGAGCAGTTCTTC
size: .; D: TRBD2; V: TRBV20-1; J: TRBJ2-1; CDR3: CSARAPPTSGSRGNEQFF; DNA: TGCAGTGCTAGGGCCCCACCTACTAGCGGGAGTAGGGGGAATGAGCAGTTCTTC
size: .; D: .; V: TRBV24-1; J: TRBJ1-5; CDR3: CATSDRGLQPQHF; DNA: TGTGCCACCAGTGACAGGGGCCTCCAGCCCCAGCATTTT
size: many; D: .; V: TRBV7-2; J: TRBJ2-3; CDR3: CASSLTSYAGTDTQYF; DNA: TGTGCCAGCAGCTTAACCTCTTACGCAGGCACAGATACGCAGTATTTT
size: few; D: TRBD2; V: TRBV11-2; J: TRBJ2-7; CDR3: CASSLGLAAIPSGEQYF; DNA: TGTGCCAGCAGCTTGGGACTAGCGGCGATCCCGTCGGGCGAGCAGTACTTC
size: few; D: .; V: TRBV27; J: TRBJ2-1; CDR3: CASSATGYNEQFF; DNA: TGTGCCAGCAGTGCCACAGGATACAATGAGCAGTTCTTC
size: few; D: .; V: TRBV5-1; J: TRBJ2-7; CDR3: CASSFLRGSYEQYF; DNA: TGCGCCAGCAGCTTCCTGAGGGGCTCCTACGAGCAGTACTTC
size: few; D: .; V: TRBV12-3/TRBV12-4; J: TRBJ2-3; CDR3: CASSRDVGITDTQYF; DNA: TGTGCCAGCAGTAGGGACGTCGGAATAACTGATACGCAGTATTTT
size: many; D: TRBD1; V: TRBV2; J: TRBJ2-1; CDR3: CASSEGTGVHNEQFF; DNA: TGTGCCAGCAGTGAAGGGACAGGGGTTCACAATGAGCAGTTCTTC
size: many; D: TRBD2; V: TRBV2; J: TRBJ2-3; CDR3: CASSEHTGGTDTQYF; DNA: TGTGCCAGCAGTGAGCATACGGGAGGAACAGATACGCAGTATTTT
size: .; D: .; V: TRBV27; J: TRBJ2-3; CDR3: CAFCLGPLFAVNTDTQYF; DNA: TGTGCCTTCTGTTTAGGACCCCTATTCGCGGTGAACACAGATACGCAGTATTTT
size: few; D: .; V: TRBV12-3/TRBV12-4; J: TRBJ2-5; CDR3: CASSLQGPLVQYF; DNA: TGTGCCAGCAGTTTACAAGGACCGCTTGTCCAGTACTTC
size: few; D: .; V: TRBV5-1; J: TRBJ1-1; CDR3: CASSLGALGGTEAFF; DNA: TGCGCCAGCAGCTTGGGCGCCCTTGGGGGCACTGAAGCTTTCTTT
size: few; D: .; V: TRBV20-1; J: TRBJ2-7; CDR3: CSASPSQGTLGEQYF; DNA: TGCAGTGCTAGTCCAAGTCAGGGGACTTTGGGCGAGCAGTACTTC
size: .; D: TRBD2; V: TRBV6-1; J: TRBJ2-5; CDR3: CASSRTSGRAETQYF; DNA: TGTGCCAGCAGTCGGACTAGCGGGAGAGCGGAGACCCAGTACTTC
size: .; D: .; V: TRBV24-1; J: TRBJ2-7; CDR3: CATSDSDGRNSYEQYF; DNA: TGTGCCACCAGTGATAGCGATGGGCGGAACTCCTACGAGCAGTACTTC
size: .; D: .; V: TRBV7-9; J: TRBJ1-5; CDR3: CASSLDANQPQHF; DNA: TGTGCCAGCAGCTTAGATGCGAATCAGCCCCAGCATTTT
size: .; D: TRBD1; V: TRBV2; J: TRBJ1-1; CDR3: CASRLRGQGTEAFF; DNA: TGTGCCAGCAGACTCCGAGGACAGGGGACTGAAGCTTTCTTT
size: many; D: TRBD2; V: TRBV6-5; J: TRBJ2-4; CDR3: CASGRGSGSPQYF; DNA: TGTGCCAGCGGACGGGGTAGCGGGAGCCCCCAGTACTTC
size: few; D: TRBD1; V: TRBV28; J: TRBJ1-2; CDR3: CASTTGGTGYTF; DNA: TGTGCCAGCACCACAGGGGGCACTGGCTACACCTTC
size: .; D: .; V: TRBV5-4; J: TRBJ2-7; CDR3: CASSLPGVVQQYF; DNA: TGTGCCAGCAGCTTGCCAGGGGTTGTTCAGCAGTACTTC
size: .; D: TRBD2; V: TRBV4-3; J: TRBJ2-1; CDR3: CASSQDWSSGRNEQFF; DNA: TGCGCCAGCAGCCAAGATTGGAGTAGCGGGAGGAATGAGCAGTTCTTC
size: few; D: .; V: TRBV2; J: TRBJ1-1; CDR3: CASSAGAMGTEAFF; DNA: TGTGCCAGCAGTGCGGGGGCGATGGGAACTGAAGCTTTCTTT
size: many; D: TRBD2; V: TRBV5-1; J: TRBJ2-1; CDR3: CASSLGAGGTNEQFF; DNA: TGCGCCAGCAGCTTGGGAGCGGGGGGAACCAATGAGCAGTTCTTC